This is a list of T cell receptor beta chains from one sample in a study of T-cell memory formation after mild COVID-19. From the 5' RACE reads, TCRdb called clonotypes with MiXCR, one entry per CDR3 protein. This table holds hundreds of thousands of distinct CDR3 sequences, roughly 20% found once. The sample consisted of PBMCs or a T cell subset sorted from them (not recorded which). All receptors come from an adult woman who had mild COVID-19 (a few samples of this study predate the infection). Cell type and time point are not known. Each CDR3 is given with its conserved first and last residue. D genes are given only for firm matches. Size is stated for part of the rows, as once, few or many counts, or as a class when the clone is expanded.

v_gene: TRBV5-4
j_gene: TRBJ2-7
d_gene: NA
abundance: NA
CDR3aa: CASSPQQGTYEQYF
CDR3nt: TGTGCCAGCAGCCCCCAACAGGGCACCTACGAGCAGTACTTC

v_gene: TRBV9
j_gene: TRBJ1-6
d_gene: TRBD1
abundance: many
CDR3aa: CASSPRTGYNSPLHF
CDR3nt: TGTGCCAGCAGCCCTCGGACAGGGTACAATTCACCCCTCCACTTT

v_gene: TRBV24-1
j_gene: TRBJ2-3
d_gene: NA
abundance: NA
CDR3aa: CATSDLPGGVDTQYF
CDR3nt: TGTGCCACCAGTGATTTGCCAGGAGGAGTCGATACGCAGTATTTT

v_gene: TRBV7-9
j_gene: TRBJ1-1
d_gene: NA
abundance: once
CDR3aa: CASSYWIGGNTEAFF
CDR3nt: TGTGCCAGCAGCTATTGGATTGGGGGGAACACTGAAGCTTTCTTT

v_gene: TRBV2
j_gene: TRBJ2-3
d_gene: TRBD1
abundance: NA
CDR3aa: CASSGTGVSTDTQYF
CDR3nt: TGTGCCAGCAGCGGAACAGGGGTTAGCACAGATACGCAGTATTTT

v_gene: TRBV7-2
j_gene: TRBJ2-3
d_gene: TRBD1
abundance: few
CDR3aa: CASSFPGQGLDTQYF
CDR3nt: TGTGCCAGCAGTTTCCCGGGACAGGGTTTGGATACGCAGTATTTT

v_gene: TRBV5-1
j_gene: TRBJ2-1
d_gene: NA
abundance: NA
CDR3aa: CASSLERGSYNEQFF
CDR3nt: TGCGCCAGCAGCTTGGAACGGGGGTCCTACAATGAGCAGTTCTTC

v_gene: TRBV19
j_gene: TRBJ2-1
d_gene: NA
abundance: once
CDR3aa: CASRGSPIVQFF
CDR3nt: TGTGCCAGTAGAGGAAGCCCCATAGTCCAGTTCTTC

v_gene: TRBV7-9
j_gene: TRBJ1-2
d_gene: NA
abundance: few
CDR3aa: CASSSSNSNYGYTF
CDR3nt: TGTGCCAGCAGCTCCTCAAATTCGAACTATGGCTACACCTTC

v_gene: TRBV7-3
j_gene: TRBJ1-2
d_gene: TRBD1
abundance: few
CDR3aa: CASSTGPGGRGEGYTF
CDR3nt: TGTGCCAGCAGCACGGGGCCAGGGGGGCGTGGAGAAGGCTACACCTTC

v_gene: TRBV20-1
j_gene: TRBJ2-7
d_gene: NA
abundance: few
CDR3aa: CSASHSGTYEQYF
CDR3nt: TGCAGTGCTAGCCACTCGGGCACCTACGAGCAGTACTTC

v_gene: TRBV5-1
j_gene: TRBJ1-2
d_gene: NA
abundance: many
CDR3aa: CASSLGHRDPSSGHYGYTF
CDR3nt: TGCGCCAGCAGCTTGGGGCACCGGGACCCCTCTTCTGGGCATTATGGCTACACCTTC

v_gene: TRBV27
j_gene: TRBJ1-6
d_gene: TRBD1
abundance: NA
CDR3aa: CASSSPGQGIGSPLHF
CDR3nt: TGTGCCAGCAGTTCACCGGGACAGGGTATTGGTTCACCCCTCCACTTT

v_gene: TRBV4-1
j_gene: TRBJ2-3
d_gene: NA
abundance: NA
CDR3aa: CASSQEARGGLGDTQYF
CDR3nt: TGCGCCAGCAGCCAAGAGGCCAGGGGGGGGCTGGGAGATACGCAGTATTTT

v_gene: TRBV4-2
j_gene: TRBJ2-5
d_gene: TRBD2
abundance: many
CDR3aa: CASSQEVGGGGLETQYF
CDR3nt: TGTGCCAGCAGCCAAGAGGTCGGCGGGGGGGGCCTGGAGACCCAGTACTTC

v_gene: TRBV3-1
j_gene: TRBJ2-2
d_gene: TRBD2
abundance: many
CDR3aa: CASSPQTSGMSTGELFF
CDR3nt: TGTGCCAGCAGCCCTCAGACTAGCGGGATGTCCACCGGGGAGCTGTTTTTT

v_gene: TRBV29-1
j_gene: TRBJ2-3
d_gene: NA
abundance: NA
CDR3aa: CSGGVATDTQYF
CDR3nt: TGCAGCGGAGGGGTGGCCACAGATACGCAGTATTTT

v_gene: TRBV5-1
j_gene: TRBJ2-3
d_gene: TRBD1
abundance: many
CDR3aa: CASSLEGTGSDTQYF
CDR3nt: TGCGCCAGCAGCTTGGAAGGGACAGGGTCAGATACGCAGTATTTT

v_gene: TRBV5-1
j_gene: TRBJ1-6
d_gene: NA
abundance: few
CDR3aa: CASSLVPSDDYNSPLHF
CDR3nt: TGCGCCAGCAGCTTGGTACCCAGCGATGACTATAATTCACCCCTCCACTTT

v_gene: TRBV5-1
j_gene: TRBJ1-1
d_gene: NA
abundance: few
CDR3aa: CASSNSLGGDTEAFF
CDR3nt: TGCGCCAGCAGCAACTCCTTGGGGGGAGACACTGAAGCTTTCTTT

v_gene: TRBV12-3/TRBV12-4
j_gene: TRBJ2-2
d_gene: TRBD1
abundance: NA
CDR3aa: CASSLRQGIDTGELFF
CDR3nt: TGTGCCAGCAGTTTACGACAGGGAATAGACACCGGGGAGCTGTTTTTT

v_gene: TRBV15
j_gene: TRBJ1-1
d_gene: TRBD1
abundance: few
CDR3aa: CATSRGRGGVNTEAFF
CDR3nt: TGTGCCACCAGCAGAGGCAGGGGGGGAGTGAACACTGAAGCTTTCTTT

v_gene: TRBV7-9
j_gene: TRBJ2-5
d_gene: TRBD1
abundance: NA
CDR3aa: CASSLATGGTQYF
CDR3nt: TGTGCCAGCAGCTTAGCGACAGGGGGGACCCAGTACTTC

v_gene: TRBV6-2/TRBV6-3
j_gene: TRBJ2-1
d_gene: TRBD2
abundance: NA
CDR3aa: CASRLAVYNEQFF
CDR3nt: TGTGCCAGCAGACTAGCGGTTTACAATGAGCAGTTCTTC

v_gene: TRBV5-1
j_gene: TRBJ1-1
d_gene: NA
abundance: once
CDR3aa: CASSLTEGTEAFF
CDR3nt: TGCGCCAGCAGCTTGACGGAGGGAACTGAAGCTTTCTTT